These 12 T cell receptor beta chains were all obtained from the same sample, sequenced in a study of cytomegalovirus exposure and HLA in healthy donors. Both 60 Vbeta primers and 13 Jbeta primers went into the PCR. Assay used: immunoSEQ multiplex PCR; TCRdb lists only in-frame clones, some missing. The repertoire consists of around 220,000 clones, with about 80% occurring once and the leading ten covering about 1.8%. The sequenced sample was PBMCs. Source of these receptors: a young man in good health and CMV-seronegative.

A remark on this clone: Relative to the germline gene, one junction end is altered; a read error may explain this. The genes are TRBV7-9 and TRBJ1-6, with no clear D. Germline-derived CDR1 and CDR2 are SEHNR and FQNEAQ (reference sequence). The CDR3 has 16 amino acids. CDR3 region: CSSSPGRGSYNSPLHF. The CDR3 DNA follows: TGTTCCAGCAGCCCCGGTCGGGGCTCCTATAATTCACCCCTCCACTTT.

The CDR3 reads CASSLGRDYTDTQYF. CDR3 in DNA: TGTGCCAGCAGCTTAGGCAGGGACTACACAGATACGCAGTATTTT. The gene calls are TRBV11-3 and TRBJ2-3; 7 bases map to TRBD2. V lost 1 base, J lost 2 bases, and 3 bases stayed unmatched. Germline CDR1 SGHNT, CDR2 YENEEA. CDR3 length equals 15 residues.

This clone was found a few times. A read error may account for a junction end that differs from germline. The chain uses TRBV7-7 and TRBJ2-7; unclear D gene. Germline V lookup: CDR1 SSHAT, CDR2 FNYEAQ (reference sequence). CDR3 length equals 13 residues. The CDR3 region is CASSLNRGDEQYF. The CDR3 DNA reads as TGTGCTAGCAGCTTAAACCGCGGCGACGAGCAGTACTTC. The complete variable domain, with remaining parts taken from reference TRBV7-7 and TRBJ2-7, reads GAGVSQSPRYKVTKRGQDVTLRCDPISSHATLYWYQQALGQGPEFLTYFNYEAQPDKSGLPSDRFSAERPEGSISTLTIQRTEQRDSAMYRCASSLNRGDEQYFGPGTRLTVT.

The gene calls are TRBV5-1 and TRBJ2-1; 7 bases fit TRBD1. The CDR3 consists of 15 residues. Unmatched junction bases numbered 6, after V lost 2 bases and J lost 4 bases. Germline V gives CDR1 SGHRS, CDR2 YFSETQ. The CDR3, as DNA: TGCGCCAGCAGCTTAGGGACAGTGGATTACAATGAGCAGTTCTTC. As protein: CASSLGTVDYNEQFF.

The chain carries TRBV6-5 and TRBJ1-1; D may be TRBD1 (5 bases). V lost 2 bases and J 4 bases, leaving 8 bases between the germline ends. The CDR3 is made up of 13 amino acids. CDR1 is MNHEY and CDR2 is SVGAGI in the germline V gene. This CDR3 is CASSYIQGTEAFF. The CDR3, as DNA: TGTGCCAGCAGTTACATCCAGGGCACTGAAGCTTTCTTT.

This sequence joins TRBV18 and TRBJ2-6, with 8 bases aligning to TRBD2. The germline CDR1 and CDR2 sequences are KGHSH and LQKENI. There are 17 residues in the CDR3. V gave up 2 bases and J gave up 0 bases; unmatched junction bases: 3. The CDR3 region is CASSPARGGSGANVLTF. Here the CDR3 DNA reads TGTGCCAGCTCACCAGCACGGGGGGGCTCTGGGGCCAACGTCCTGACTTTC.

J is TRBJ1-2 and V is TRBV7-8; tentatively, D is TRBD1 (5 bases). V lost 0 bases and J 4 bases, leaving 12 bases between the germline ends. CDR1 is SGHVS, CDR2 FQNEAQ, per germline. This CDR3 comprises 15 residues. The CDR3 DNA is TGTGCCAGCAGCTTAGCGGAAGGGGTTGGCTATGGCTACACCTTC. Its translation: CASSLAEGVGYGYTF.

The V gene is TRBV7-2, the J gene TRBJ2-7, with TRBD2 matching 11 bases. Germline CDR1 and CDR2: SGHTA and FQGNSA. The V and J ends lost 2 bases and 3 bases, in that order; junction bases with no gene match: 6. The CDR3 spans 16 residues. The CDR3 DNA is TGTGCCAGCAGCTTAAGAGGTCTAGCGGGAGGCTACGAGCAGTACTTC. Protein sequence: CASSLRGLAGGYEQYF.

The rearrangement links TRBV6-1 to TRBJ2-7, with D possibly TRBD2 on 5 matching bases. The V gene's germline CDR1 is MNHNS and CDR2 SASEGT. With 3 bases removed from V and 3 bases from J, the gap between germline ends came to 18 bases. The CDR3 loop spans 16 amino acids. The CDR3 region is CASSDSFPSLGYEQYF. CDR3 in DNA: TGTGCCAGCAGTGATAGTTTCCCTAGCCTCGGCTACGAGCAGTACTTC.

The rearrangement joins TRBV5-1 to TRBJ2-2, with a possible D match to TRBD2 (6 bases). This CDR3 spans 15 amino acids. V lost 7 bases, J lost 3 bases, and 16 bases lay in between. Per the germline V gene, CDR1 is SGHRS and CDR2 is YFSETQ. The CDR3 here is CASRYHSGDTGELFF. The DNA for the CDR3 is TGCGCCAGCCGCTACCACTCGGGGGACACCGGGGAGCTGTTTTTT.

This clone was recorded a few times. This chain connects TRBV11-2 to TRBJ1-1; D not certain. CDR1 and CDR2 from the germline V gene are SGHAT and FQNNGV. The CDR3 spans 15 residues. V was shortened by 5 bases and J by 0 bases, with 13 bases between the two germline ends. CDR3 DNA: TGTGCCAGCAGCCGCAGCGAGGGCATGAACACTGAAGCTTTCTTT. The encoded protein is CASSRSEGMNTEAFF. Looking up the rest from reference TRBV11-2 and TRBJ1-1 gives the full variable domain: EAGVAQSPRYKIIEKRQSVAFWCNPISGHATLYWYQQILGQGPKLLIQFQNNGVVDDSQLPKDRFSAERLKGVDSTLKIQPAKLEDSAVYLCASSRSEGMNTEAFFGQGTRLTVV.

The genes are TRBV9 and TRBJ2-3; D is possibly TRBD2 (6 bases). V lost 0 bases, J lost 4 bases, and 12 bases lay in between. This CDR3 is 15 amino acids long. Germline CDR1 reads SGDLS; CDR2 reads YYNGEE. CDR3: CASSVGPSAADTQYF. As DNA, the CDR3 is TGTGCCAGCAGCGTAGGTCCTAGCGCAGCAGATACGCAGTATTTT.